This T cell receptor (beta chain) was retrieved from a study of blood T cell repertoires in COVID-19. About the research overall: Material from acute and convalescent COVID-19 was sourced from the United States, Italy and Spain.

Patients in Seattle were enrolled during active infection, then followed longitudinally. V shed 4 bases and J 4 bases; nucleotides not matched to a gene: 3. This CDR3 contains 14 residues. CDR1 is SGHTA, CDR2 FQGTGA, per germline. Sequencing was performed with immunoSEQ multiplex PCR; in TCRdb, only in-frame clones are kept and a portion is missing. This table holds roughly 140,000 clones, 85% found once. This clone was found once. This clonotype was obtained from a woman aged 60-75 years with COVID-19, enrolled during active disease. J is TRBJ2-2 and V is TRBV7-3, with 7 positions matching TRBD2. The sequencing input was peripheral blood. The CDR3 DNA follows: TGTGCCAGCAGCTCGAGCGGGACCACCGGGGAGCTGTTTTTT. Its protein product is CASSSSGTTGELFF. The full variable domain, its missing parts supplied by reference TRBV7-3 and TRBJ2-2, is GAGVSQTPSNKVTEKGKYVELRCDPISGHTALYWYRQSLGQGPEFLIYFQGTGAADDSGLPNDRFFAVRPEGSVSTLKIQRTERGDSAVYLCASSSSGTTGELFFGEGSRLTVL.